Sequencing of this TCR beta chain was carried out in a study of CD4 T cells in relation to SARS-CoV-2 and coronaviruses. Overall study: PBMCs were cultured with antigen for roughly 10 days before TCR beta sequencing.

The sample holds a few counts of this clone. What it binds is not known. CDR3 length: 14 amino acids. Germline V lookup: CDR1 MNHEY, CDR2 SMNVEV (reference sequence). The V gene lost 2 bases and the J gene lost 9 bases, with 13 bases spanning the gap. Unexposed donor CD4+ T cells date from about 2011-2018, before the COVID-19 pandemic. Isolation of CD4+ T cells took place after around 11 days in culture. Unexposed-donor CD4+ T cells were probed with SARS-CoV-2 S/N and four cold-coronavirus spikes, cells permitting. PBMCs were plated at some 2 million per well in IL-2-containing medium. The protocol was immunoSEQ multiplex PCR, while the TCRdb copy is restricted to in-frame clones and leaves out a portion. Among about 22,000 clones listed, roughly 80% were seen once.

The clonotype comes from a human donor in good health. Sequenced input: CD4+ T cells from PBMCs, cultured in vitro. V and J are TRBV27 and TRBJ2-2, with D perhaps given as TRBD1 or TRBD2 (6 bases each). The CDR3 region has the DNA TGTGCCAGCAGTTTAAATGGAGGGGGTCGGGAGCTGTTTTTT. Encoded protein: CASSLNGGGRELFF.